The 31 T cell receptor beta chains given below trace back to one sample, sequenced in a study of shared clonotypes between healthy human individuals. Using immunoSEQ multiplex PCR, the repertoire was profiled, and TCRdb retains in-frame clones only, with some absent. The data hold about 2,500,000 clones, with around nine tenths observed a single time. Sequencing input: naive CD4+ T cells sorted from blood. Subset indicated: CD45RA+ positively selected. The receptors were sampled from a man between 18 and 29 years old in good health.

The CDR3 reads CASSPERKSSYNEQFF. In DNA form, the CDR3 reads TGCGCCAGCAGTCCAGAAAGGAAAAGCTCCTACAATGAGCAGTTCTTC. The V call is TRBV23-1, the J call TRBJ2-1; no firm D call. TRBV23-1 is an ORF, with its function uncertain. The CDR3 is 16 amino acids. V was shortened by 4 bases and J by 0 bases, with 13 bases between the two germline ends.

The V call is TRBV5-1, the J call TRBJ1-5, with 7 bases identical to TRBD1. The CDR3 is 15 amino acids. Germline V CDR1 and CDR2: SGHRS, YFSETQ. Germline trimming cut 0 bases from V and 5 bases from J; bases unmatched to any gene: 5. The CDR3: CASSLGTGEYQPQHF. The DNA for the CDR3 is TGCGCCAGCAGCTTGGGTACAGGGGAGTATCAGCCCCAGCATTTT.

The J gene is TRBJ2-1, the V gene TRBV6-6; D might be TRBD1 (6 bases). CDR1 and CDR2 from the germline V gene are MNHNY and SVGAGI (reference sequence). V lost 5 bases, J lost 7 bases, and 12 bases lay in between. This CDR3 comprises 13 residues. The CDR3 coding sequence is TGTGCCAGCAGTAACACAGGGAAAAATGAGCAGTTCTTC. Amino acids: CASSNTGKNEQFF.

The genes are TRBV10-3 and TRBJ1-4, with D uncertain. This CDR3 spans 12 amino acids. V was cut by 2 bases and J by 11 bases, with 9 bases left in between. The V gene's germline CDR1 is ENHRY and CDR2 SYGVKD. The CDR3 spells CAISEDPWKLFF. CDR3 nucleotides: TGTGCCATCAGTGAGGACCCGTGGAAACTGTTTTTT.

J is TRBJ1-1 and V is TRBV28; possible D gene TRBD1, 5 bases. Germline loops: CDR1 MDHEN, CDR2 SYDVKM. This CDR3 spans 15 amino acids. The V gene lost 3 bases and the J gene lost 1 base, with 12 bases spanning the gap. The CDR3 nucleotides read TGTGCCAGCAGTTTTTACGCAGGGACGAACACTGAAGCTTTCTTT. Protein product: CASSFYAGTNTEAFF.

The CDR3 DNA reads TGTGCCAGCAGCTTAGCGGGGGCTAGATGGTTCTTC. Its protein product is CASSLAGARWFF. The chain recombines TRBV7-9 with TRBJ2-1, with D possibly being TRBD1 (6 bases). In germline, CDR1 is SEHNR, CDR2 FQNEAQ (reference sequence). The CDR3 runs 12 residues. V was trimmed by 0 bases and J by 15 bases, leaving 12 bases between them.

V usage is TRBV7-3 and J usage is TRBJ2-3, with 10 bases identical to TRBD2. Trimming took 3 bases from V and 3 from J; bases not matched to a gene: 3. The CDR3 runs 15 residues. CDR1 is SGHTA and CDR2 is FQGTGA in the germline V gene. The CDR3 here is CASSFSGGPTDTQYF. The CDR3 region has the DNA TGTGCCAGCAGCTTTAGCGGGGGGCCGACAGATACGCAGTATTTT.

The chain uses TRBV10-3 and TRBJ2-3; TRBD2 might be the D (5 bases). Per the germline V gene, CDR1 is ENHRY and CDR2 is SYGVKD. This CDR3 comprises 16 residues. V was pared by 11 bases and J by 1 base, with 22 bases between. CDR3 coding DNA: TGTGCCGCCGGGCGTCCGACCGGGATTGGCACAGATACGCAGTATTTT. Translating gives CAAGRPTGIGTDTQYF.

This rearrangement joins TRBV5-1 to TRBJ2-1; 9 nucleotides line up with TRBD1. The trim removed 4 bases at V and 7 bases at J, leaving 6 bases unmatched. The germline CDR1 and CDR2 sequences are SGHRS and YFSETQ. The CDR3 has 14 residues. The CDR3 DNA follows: TGCGCCAGCAGCACGCAGACAGGGGGGAATGAGCAGTTCTTC. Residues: CASSTQTGGNEQFF. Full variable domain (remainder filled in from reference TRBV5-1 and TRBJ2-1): KAGVTQTPRYLIKTRGQQVTLSCSPISGHRSVSWYQQTPGQGLQFLFEYFSETQRNKGNFPGRFSGRQFSNSRSEMNVSTLELGDSALYLCASSTQTGGNEQFFGPGTRLTVL.

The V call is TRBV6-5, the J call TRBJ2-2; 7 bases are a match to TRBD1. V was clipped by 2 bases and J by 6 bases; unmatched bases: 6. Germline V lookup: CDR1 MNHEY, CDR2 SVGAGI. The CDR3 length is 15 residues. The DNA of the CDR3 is TGTGCCAGCAGTTACCAGGGTCAGGGGGCCGGGGAGCTGTTTTTT. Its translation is CASSYQGQGAGELFF.

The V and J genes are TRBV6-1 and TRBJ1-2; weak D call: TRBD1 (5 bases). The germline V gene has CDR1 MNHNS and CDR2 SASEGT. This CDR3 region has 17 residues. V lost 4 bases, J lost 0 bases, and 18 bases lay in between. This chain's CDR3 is CASSVTPREWPNYGYTF. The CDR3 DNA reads TGTGCCAGCAGTGTAACGCCCAGGGAATGGCCTAACTATGGCTACACCTTC.

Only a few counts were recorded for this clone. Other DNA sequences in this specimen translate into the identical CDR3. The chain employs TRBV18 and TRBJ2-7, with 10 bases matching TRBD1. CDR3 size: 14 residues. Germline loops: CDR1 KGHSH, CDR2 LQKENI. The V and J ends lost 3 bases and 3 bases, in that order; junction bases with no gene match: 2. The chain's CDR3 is CASSPGQGLYEQYF. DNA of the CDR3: TGTGCCAGCTCACCGGGACAGGGGCTCTACGAGCAGTACTTC.

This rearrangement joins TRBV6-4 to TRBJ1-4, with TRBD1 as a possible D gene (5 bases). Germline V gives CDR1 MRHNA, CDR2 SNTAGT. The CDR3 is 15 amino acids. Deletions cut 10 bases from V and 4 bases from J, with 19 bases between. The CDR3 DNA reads TGTGCCACCCCCCAGCACGGCAGGGTTAATGAAAAACTGTTTTTT. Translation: CATPQHGRVNEKLFF.

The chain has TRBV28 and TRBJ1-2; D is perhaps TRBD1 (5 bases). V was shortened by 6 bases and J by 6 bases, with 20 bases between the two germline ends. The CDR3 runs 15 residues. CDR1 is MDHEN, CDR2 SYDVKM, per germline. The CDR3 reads CASSLNRWGKDGYTF. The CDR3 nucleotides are TGTGCCAGCAGCCTCAACAGGTGGGGGAAGGATGGCTACACCTTC.

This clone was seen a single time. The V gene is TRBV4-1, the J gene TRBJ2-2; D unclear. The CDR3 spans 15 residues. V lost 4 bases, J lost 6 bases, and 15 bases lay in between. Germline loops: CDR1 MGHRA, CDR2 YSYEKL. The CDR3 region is CASSLGASVPGELFF. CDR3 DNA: TGCGCCAGCAGCCTGGGTGCGAGTGTGCCCGGGGAGCTGTTTTTT.

The CDR3 coding sequence is TGTGCCTGGAGTGCTTTTAGCAATCAGCCCCAGCATTTT. Protein: CAWSAFSNQPQHF. This rearrangement joins TRBV30 to TRBJ1-5, with D unclear. The V end was cut by 1 base, the J end by 0 bases, with 4 bases between. This CDR3 has 13 residues. Germline V gene sequence: CDR1 GTSNPN, CDR2 SVGIG (reference sequence).

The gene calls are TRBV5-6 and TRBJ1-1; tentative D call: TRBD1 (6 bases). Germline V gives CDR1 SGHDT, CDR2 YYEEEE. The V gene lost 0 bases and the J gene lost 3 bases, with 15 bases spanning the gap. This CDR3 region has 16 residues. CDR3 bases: TGTGCCAGCAGCTTGGGGCAGGGGTCCCCTTACACTGAAGCTTTCTTT. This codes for CASSLGQGSPYTEAFF. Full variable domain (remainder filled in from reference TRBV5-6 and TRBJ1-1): DAGVTQSPTHLIKTRGQQVTLRCSPKSGHDTVSWYQQALGQGPQFIFQYYEEEERQRGNFPDRFSGHQFPNYSSELNVNALLLGDSALYLCASSLGQGSPYTEAFFGQGTRLTVV.

The CDR3 is CAISSDSSSYNEQFF. Here the CDR3 DNA reads TGTGCCATCAGCTCAGACTCGAGCTCCTACAATGAGCAGTTCTTC. J is TRBJ2-1 and V is TRBV10-3; D remains unclear. Trimming shortened V by 6 bases and J by 0 bases, and 12 bases separated the two germline ends. From germline, CDR1 is ENHRY and CDR2 SYGVKD. CDR3 length: 15 residues.

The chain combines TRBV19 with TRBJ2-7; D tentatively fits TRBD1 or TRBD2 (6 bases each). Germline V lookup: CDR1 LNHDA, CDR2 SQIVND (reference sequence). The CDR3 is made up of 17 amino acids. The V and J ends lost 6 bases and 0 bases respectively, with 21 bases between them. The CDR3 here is CASSKQGGGSFSYEQYF. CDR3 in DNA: TGTGCCAGTAGCAAACAGGGTGGGGGGTCCTTCTCCTACGAGCAGTACTTC.

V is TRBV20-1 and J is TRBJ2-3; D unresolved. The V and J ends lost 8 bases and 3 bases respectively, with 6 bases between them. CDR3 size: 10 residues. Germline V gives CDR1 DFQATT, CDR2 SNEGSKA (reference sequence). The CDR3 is CSSSTDTQYF. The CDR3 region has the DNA TGCAGTTCCTCTACAGATACGCAGTATTTT.

The CDR3 spells CASSAPVDRGETQYF. CDR3 DNA: TGTGCCAGCAGCGCCCCCGTAGACAGGGGTGAGACCCAGTACTTC. V gene TRBV6-5 combines with J gene TRBJ2-5; 8 bases are shared with TRBD1. The CDR3 runs to 15 residues. In germline, CDR1 is MNHEY, CDR2 SVGAGI. Germline trimming cut 6 bases from V and 5 bases from J; bases unmatched to any gene: 11.

CDR3 loop: CASSYAQGGDNNEQFF. The CDR3 nucleotides are TGTGCCAGCAGCTACGCACAGGGGGGGGATAACAATGAGCAGTTCTTC. The chain is built from TRBV5-4 and TRBJ2-1; D is perhaps TRBD1 (8 bases). The germline CDR1 and CDR2 sequences are SGHNT and YYREEE (reference sequence). This CDR3 has 16 amino acids. Trimming took 3 bases from V and 5 from J, leaving 18 bases between them.

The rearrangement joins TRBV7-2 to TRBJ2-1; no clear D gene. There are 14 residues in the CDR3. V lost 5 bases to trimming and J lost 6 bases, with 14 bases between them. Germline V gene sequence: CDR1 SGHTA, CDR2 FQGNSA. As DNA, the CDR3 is TGTGCCAGCAGCATATGGACGTCTGGCAATGAGCAGTTCTTC. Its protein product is CASSIWTSGNEQFF.

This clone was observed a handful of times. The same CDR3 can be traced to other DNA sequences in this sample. The CDR3 sequence: CAISEDSNYGYTF. CDR3 bases: TGTGCCATCAGTGAAGACAGTAACTATGGCTACACCTTC. This chain connects TRBV10-3 to TRBJ1-2; possibly TRBD1 for D (5 bases). The CDR3 spans 13 residues. CDR1 is ENHRY, CDR2 SYGVKD, per germline. V was trimmed by 3 bases and J by 1 base, leaving 6 bases between them.

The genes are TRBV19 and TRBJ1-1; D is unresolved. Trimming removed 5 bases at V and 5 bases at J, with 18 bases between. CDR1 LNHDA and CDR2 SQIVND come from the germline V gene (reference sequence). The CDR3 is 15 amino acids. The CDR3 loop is CASSLGRLQGTEAFF. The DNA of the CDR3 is TGTGCCAGTAGTCTTGGACGGCTCCAAGGTACTGAAGCTTTCTTT.

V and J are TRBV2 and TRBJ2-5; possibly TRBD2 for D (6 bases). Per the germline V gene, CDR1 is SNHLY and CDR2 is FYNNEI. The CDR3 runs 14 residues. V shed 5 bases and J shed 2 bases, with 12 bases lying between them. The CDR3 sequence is CASSYLRGQETQYF. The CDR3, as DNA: TGTGCCAGCAGTTACCTCCGGGGGCAAGAGACCCAGTACTTC.

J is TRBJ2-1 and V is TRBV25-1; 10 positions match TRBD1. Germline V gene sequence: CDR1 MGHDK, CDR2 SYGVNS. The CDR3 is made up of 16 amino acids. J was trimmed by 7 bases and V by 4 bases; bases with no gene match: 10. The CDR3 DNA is TGTGCCAGCAGTGCACCCGGGACAGGGGTGGAAAATGAGCAGTTCTTC. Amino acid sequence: CASSAPGTGVENEQFF. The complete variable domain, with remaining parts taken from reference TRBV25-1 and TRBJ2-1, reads EADIYQTPRYLVIGTGKKITLECSQTMGHDKMYWYQQDPGMELHLIHYSYGVNSTEKGDLSSESTVSRIRTEHFPLTLESARPSHTSQYLCASSAPGTGVENEQFFGPGTRLTVL.

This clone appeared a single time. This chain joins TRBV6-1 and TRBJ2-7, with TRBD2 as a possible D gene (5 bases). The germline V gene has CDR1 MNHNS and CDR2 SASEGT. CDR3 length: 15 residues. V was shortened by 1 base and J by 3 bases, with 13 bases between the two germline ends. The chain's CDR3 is CASSEVPGRYYEQYF. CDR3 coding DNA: TGTGCCAGCAGTGAAGTCCCGGGAAGGTACTACGAGCAGTACTTC.

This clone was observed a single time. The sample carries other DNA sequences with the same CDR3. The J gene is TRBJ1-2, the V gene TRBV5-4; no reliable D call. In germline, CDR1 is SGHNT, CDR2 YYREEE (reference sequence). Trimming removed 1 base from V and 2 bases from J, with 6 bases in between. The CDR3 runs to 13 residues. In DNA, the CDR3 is TGTGCCAGCAGCTTGTTCGGCAACTATGGCTACACCTTC. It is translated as CASSLFGNYGYTF.

This chain's CDR3 is CASSADRGHSEQYF. The CDR3 DNA is TGTGCCAGCAGCGCGGACAGGGGGCATAGCGAGCAGTACTTC. This rearrangement joins TRBV5-6 to TRBJ2-7; 11 nucleotides match TRBD1. Germline V CDR1 and CDR2: SGHDT, YYEEEE. The length of the CDR3 is 14 residues. Trimming at V came to 4 bases and at J to 6 bases, leaving 6 bases not matched to a gene.

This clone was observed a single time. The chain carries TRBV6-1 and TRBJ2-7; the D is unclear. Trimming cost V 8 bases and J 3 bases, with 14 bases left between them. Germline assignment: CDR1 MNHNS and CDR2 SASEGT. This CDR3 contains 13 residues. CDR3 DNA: TGTGCCAGCCGTATCGAGCAAAACTACGAGCAGTACTTC. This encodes CASRIEQNYEQYF.